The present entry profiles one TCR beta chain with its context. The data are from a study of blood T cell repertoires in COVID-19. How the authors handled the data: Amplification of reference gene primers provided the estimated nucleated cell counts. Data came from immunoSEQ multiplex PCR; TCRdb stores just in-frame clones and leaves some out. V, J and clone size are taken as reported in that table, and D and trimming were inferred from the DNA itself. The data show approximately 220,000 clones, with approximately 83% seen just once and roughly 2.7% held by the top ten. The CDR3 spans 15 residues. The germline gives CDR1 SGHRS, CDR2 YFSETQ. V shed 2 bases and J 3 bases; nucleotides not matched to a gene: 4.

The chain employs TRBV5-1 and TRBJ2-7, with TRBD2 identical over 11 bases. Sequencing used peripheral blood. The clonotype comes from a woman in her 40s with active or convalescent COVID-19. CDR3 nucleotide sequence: TGCGCCAGCAGCTTAGGTAGCGGGGGGGTCTACGAGCAGTACTTC. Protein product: CASSLGSGGVYEQYF.